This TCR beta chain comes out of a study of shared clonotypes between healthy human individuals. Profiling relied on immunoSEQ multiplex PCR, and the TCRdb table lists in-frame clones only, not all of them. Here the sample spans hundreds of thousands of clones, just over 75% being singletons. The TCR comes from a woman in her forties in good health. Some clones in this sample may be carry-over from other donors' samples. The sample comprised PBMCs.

The CDR3 is CASSAEQGTYNEQFF. The CDR3, as DNA: TGTGCCAGCTCTGCGGAGCAGGGTACCTACAATGAGCAGTTCTTC. The V gene is TRBV18, the J gene TRBJ2-1; possible D gene TRBD1, 5 bases. Germline V gene sequence: CDR1 KGHSH, CDR2 LQKENI. V was pared by 6 bases and J by 2 bases, with 14 bases between. The CDR3 spans 15 residues.